The T cell receptor beta chain under discussion was sequenced for a study of blood T cell repertoires in COVID-19. Across the whole study: Italy, Spain and the United States were the sources of the convalescent and acute COVID-19 samples. Sample material is recorded as cDNA or gDNA derived from T cells, B-cell-depleted T cells, or PBMCs.

The V gene's germline CDR1 is MGHDK and CDR2 SYGVNS. Trimming removed 8 bases from V and 3 bases from J, with 14 bases in between. The CDR3 loop spans 14 amino acids. Per the original data handling: Using reference gene primer amplification, nucleated cell counts were estimated. Clones were sequenced by immunoSEQ multiplex PCR, and TCRdb holds only the in-frame ones, with some missing. That table gives V, J and clone size, and the DNA gave D and trimming. The sample consists of approximately 120,000 clones, about 86% of them appearing once. The chain employs TRBV25-1 and TRBJ2-1; perhaps TRBD2 as D (6 bases). Sequencing was performed on peripheral blood. This clonotype was sampled from a man at least 80 years old with active or convalescent COVID-19. CDR3 in amino acids: CASRTGVRYNEQFF. In DNA, the CDR3 is TGTGCCAGCCGCACGGGGGTCCGCTACAATGAGCAGTTCTTC.